A selection of T cell receptor beta chains follows, all from one sample in a study of T cells in Graves' hyperthyroidism and ophthalmopathy. MiXCR, run by TCRdb on the multiplex PCR reads, gives a single entry per CDR3 protein. Of approximately 480,000 distinct CDR3 sequences in the sample, around 21% were seen once. Input material: blood. The source of these receptors is a man younger than 30 with Graves' hyperthyroidism. CDR3s include the opening cysteine and the closing phenylalanine or tryptophan. Each record gives: clone size, D gene, V gene, J gene, CDR3 protein, CDR3 DNA. D genes are given only for firm matches. Not every row has a clone size; where given, it reads once, few, many or a size class.

clone_size: .; d_call: .; v_call: TRBV12-3/TRBV12-4; j_call: TRBJ2-5; cdr3_aa: CASSEWSTGAETQYF; cdr3_nt: TGTGCCAGCAGCGAGTGGTCCACGGGCGCTGAGACCCAGTACTTC
clone_size: many; d_call: .; v_call: TRBV19; j_call: TRBJ2-5; cdr3_aa: CASSIGREPQETQYF; cdr3_nt: TGTGCCAGTAGTATAGGGAGGGAGCCACAAGAGACCCAGTACTTC
clone_size: many; d_call: .; v_call: TRBV19; j_call: TRBJ1-5; cdr3_aa: CASSIRGGNQPQHF; cdr3_nt: TGTGCCAGTAGTATAAGGGGAGGCAATCAGCCCCAGCATTTT
clone_size: .; d_call: .; v_call: TRBV6-2/TRBV6-3; j_call: TRBJ2-7; cdr3_aa: CASSNSETYEQYF; cdr3_nt: TGTGCCAGCAGTAACAGCGAGACCTACGAGCAGTACTTC
clone_size: many; d_call: .; v_call: TRBV19; j_call: TRBJ1-2; cdr3_aa: CASSIGPANYGYTF; cdr3_nt: TGTGCCAGTAGTATCGGTCCCGCTAACTATGGCTACACCTTC
clone_size: many; d_call: .; v_call: TRBV4-2; j_call: TRBJ2-7; cdr3_aa: CASSSGEGYEQYF; cdr3_nt: TGTGCCAGCAGTTCTGGAGAGGGCTACGAGCAGTACTTC
clone_size: many; d_call: TRBD1; v_call: TRBV7-2; j_call: TRBJ1-1; cdr3_aa: CASRTGGKRTEAFF; cdr3_nt: TGTGCCAGCAGGACAGGGGGCAAGCGGACTGAAGCTTTCTTT
clone_size: many; d_call: .; v_call: TRBV4-1; j_call: TRBJ1-2; cdr3_aa: CASSPIFRALSYGYTF; cdr3_nt: TGCGCCAGCAGCCCAATTTTTCGGGCCCTATCCTATGGCTACACCTTC
clone_size: few; d_call: .; v_call: TRBV6-5; j_call: TRBJ2-2; cdr3_aa: CASSYSGVAGELFF; cdr3_nt: TGTGCCAGCAGTTACTCGGGGGTGGCCGGGGAGCTGTTTTTT
clone_size: many; d_call: .; v_call: TRBV4-1; j_call: TRBJ2-7; cdr3_aa: CASSHPRGTYEQYF; cdr3_nt: TGCGCCAGCAGCCACCCCAGAGGAACCTACGAGCAGTACTTC
clone_size: .; d_call: .; v_call: TRBV30; j_call: TRBJ1-1; cdr3_aa: CAWRGGRYTEAFF; cdr3_nt: TGTGCCTGGAGGGGGGGCAGATACACTGAAGCTTTCTTT
clone_size: .; d_call: .; v_call: TRBV7-2; j_call: TRBJ2-7; cdr3_aa: CASSRQAGIRHEQYF; cdr3_nt: TGTGCCAGCAGCCGCCAGGCGGGGATCAGGCACGAGCAGTACTTC
clone_size: .; d_call: .; v_call: TRBV24-1; j_call: TRBJ2-3; cdr3_aa: CATSDSLTRDTQYF; cdr3_nt: TGTGCCACCAGTGATTCCCTGACCCGTGATACGCAGTATTTT
clone_size: many; d_call: .; v_call: TRBV20-1; j_call: TRBJ2-2; cdr3_aa: CSAVRAGELFF; cdr3_nt: TGCAGTGCCGTAAGGGCCGGGGAGCTGTTTTTT
clone_size: .; d_call: .; v_call: TRBV30; j_call: TRBJ2-7; cdr3_aa: CAWSPDREETYEQYF; cdr3_nt: TGTGCCTGGTCTCCAGACAGGGAGGAAACCTACGAGCAGTACTTC
clone_size: few; d_call: TRBD1; v_call: TRBV20-1; j_call: TRBJ2-7; cdr3_aa: CSARSFTGGAEQYF; cdr3_nt: TGCAGTGCTAGATCTTTTACAGGGGGCGCCGAGCAGTACTTC
clone_size: .; d_call: TRBD2; v_call: TRBV5-1; j_call: TRBJ2-5; cdr3_aa: CASTRPGGETQYF; cdr3_nt: TGCGCCAGCACCCGACCCGGGGGGGAGACCCAGTACTTC
clone_size: few; d_call: .; v_call: TRBV10-3; j_call: TRBJ2-6; cdr3_aa: CAISDQGTSGANVLTF; cdr3_nt: TGTGCCATCAGTGACCAGGGGACCTCTGGGGCCAACGTCCTGACTTTC
clone_size: .; d_call: .; v_call: TRBV18; j_call: TRBJ1-1; cdr3_aa: CASSPRRVNTEAFF; cdr3_nt: TGTGCCAGCTCACCACGCAGGGTGAACACTGAAGCTTTCTTT
clone_size: .; d_call: .; v_call: TRBV5-6; j_call: TRBJ1-3; cdr3_aa: CASSPGGARNTIYF; cdr3_nt: TGTGCCAGCAGCCCTGGGGGGGCGCGAAACACCATATATTTT
clone_size: many; d_call: TRBD1; v_call: TRBV2; j_call: TRBJ1-1; cdr3_aa: CASSVGQGARAFF; cdr3_nt: TGTGCCAGCAGTGTGGGACAGGGGGCGCGGGCTTTCTTT
clone_size: many; d_call: .; v_call: TRBV19; j_call: TRBJ1-5; cdr3_aa: CASSPPGPILYSNQPQHF; cdr3_nt: TGTGCCAGTAGTCCTCCGGGACCGATCCTATATAGCAATCAGCCCCAGCATTTT
clone_size: .; d_call: .; v_call: TRBV6-1; j_call: TRBJ1-1; cdr3_aa: CASSEVGTANTEAFF; cdr3_nt: TGTGCCAGCAGTGAAGTAGGGACGGCGAACACTGAAGCTTTCTTT
clone_size: many; d_call: .; v_call: TRBV19; j_call: TRBJ2-2; cdr3_aa: CASSFRLERAGELFF; cdr3_nt: TGTGCCAGTAGTTTTCGACTAGAGAGGGCCGGGGAGCTGTTTTTT
clone_size: .; d_call: .; v_call: TRBV28; j_call: TRBJ2-5; cdr3_aa: CASTTAGTQYF; cdr3_nt: TGTGCCAGCACCACGGCAGGGACCCAGTACTTC
clone_size: many; d_call: .; v_call: TRBV14; j_call: TRBJ2-6; cdr3_aa: CASSQSGANVLTF; cdr3_nt: TGTGCCAGCAGCCAGTCTGGGGCCAACGTCCTGACTTTC
clone_size: many; d_call: TRBD1; v_call: TRBV12-3/TRBV12-4; j_call: TRBJ1-2; cdr3_aa: CASSPGGKFYGYTF; cdr3_nt: TGTGCCAGCAGTCCAGGGGGCAAATTCTATGGCTACACCTTC
clone_size: many; d_call: .; v_call: TRBV7-2; j_call: TRBJ2-7; cdr3_aa: CASSLVDWDYEQYF; cdr3_nt: TGTGCCAGCAGCTTGGTGGACTGGGACTACGAGCAGTACTTC
clone_size: .; d_call: .; v_call: TRBV14; j_call: TRBJ2-7; cdr3_aa: CASSPLGVSSYEQYF; cdr3_nt: TGTGCCAGCAGCCCATTAGGAGTGAGCTCCTACGAGCAGTACTTC
clone_size: .; d_call: .; v_call: TRBV29-1; j_call: TRBJ1-2; cdr3_aa: CSGTAGDGYTF; cdr3_nt: TGCAGCGGGACAGCAGGGGATGGCTACACCTTC
clone_size: many; d_call: .; v_call: TRBV28; j_call: TRBJ1-5; cdr3_aa: CASSLRQGLGNQPQHF; cdr3_nt: TGTGCCAGCAGTTTAAGGCAGGGTCTGGGCAATCAGCCCCAGCATTTT
clone_size: once; d_call: .; v_call: TRBV15; j_call: TRBJ2-7; cdr3_aa: CATSSRPQGRYEGQYF; cdr3_nt: TGTGCCACCAGCAGCCGGCCCCAGGGGAGGTACGAGGGGCAGTACTTC
clone_size: many; d_call: .; v_call: TRBV5-1; j_call: TRBJ1-1; cdr3_aa: CASSLEIYGNTEAFF; cdr3_nt: TGCGCCAGCAGCTTGGAAATTTACGGGAACACTGAAGCTTTCTTT
clone_size: many; d_call: .; v_call: TRBV5-6; j_call: TRBJ1-5; cdr3_aa: CASSFTPGGNQPQHF; cdr3_nt: TGTGCCAGCAGCTTTACGCCCGGGGGCAATCAGCCCCAGCATTTT
clone_size: .; d_call: TRBD1; v_call: TRBV6-1; j_call: TRBJ1-5; cdr3_aa: CASSGRDRGKNSNQPQHF; cdr3_nt: TGTGCCAGCAGTGGACGGGACAGGGGGAAAAATAGCAATCAGCCCCAGCATTTT
clone_size: .; d_call: TRBD1; v_call: TRBV6-1; j_call: TRBJ2-2; cdr3_aa: CASNPEGQGANTGEPFF; cdr3_nt: TGTGCCAGCAACCCCGAGGGACAGGGGGCTAACACCGGGGAGCCGTTTTTT
clone_size: many; d_call: .; v_call: TRBV19; j_call: TRBJ1-1; cdr3_aa: CASSNGGREAFF; cdr3_nt: TGTGCCAGTAGTAATGGGGGCAGAGAAGCTTTCTTT
clone_size: many; d_call: .; v_call: TRBV12-3/TRBV12-4; j_call: TRBJ2-5; cdr3_aa: CASSLDQGPETQYF; cdr3_nt: TGTGCCAGCAGTTTAGATCAGGGACCGGAGACCCAGTACTTC
clone_size: many; d_call: TRBD1; v_call: TRBV12-3/TRBV12-4; j_call: TRBJ1-2; cdr3_aa: CASSLYSGTGDGYTF; cdr3_nt: TGTGCCAGCAGTTTATACTCCGGGACAGGGGACGGCTACACCTTC
clone_size: many; d_call: TRBD1; v_call: TRBV2; j_call: TRBJ1-1; cdr3_aa: CASSERTGGNTEAFF; cdr3_nt: TGTGCCAGCAGTGAAAGGACAGGGGGCAACACTGAAGCTTTCTTT
clone_size: many; d_call: .; v_call: TRBV2; j_call: TRBJ2-7; cdr3_aa: CASSLMASTREQYF; cdr3_nt: TGTGCCAGCAGCCTAATGGCAAGTACGAGGGAGCAGTACTTC
clone_size: .; d_call: .; v_call: TRBV6-1; j_call: TRBJ1-2; cdr3_aa: CASSPRQEGNGYTF; cdr3_nt: TGTGCCAGCAGTCCCCGACAGGAGGGAAATGGCTACACCTTC
clone_size: many; d_call: .; v_call: TRBV6-5; j_call: TRBJ2-7; cdr3_aa: CASSTGHEEDEQYF; cdr3_nt: TGTGCCAGCAGTACAGGACACGAGGAAGACGAGCAGTACTTC
clone_size: few; d_call: .; v_call: TRBV6-5; j_call: TRBJ1-6; cdr3_aa: CASSYSARFSYNSPLHF; cdr3_nt: TGTGCCAGCAGTTACTCAGCGAGATTCTCCTATAATTCACCCCTCCACTTT
clone_size: few; d_call: .; v_call: TRBV5-1; j_call: TRBJ2-7; cdr3_aa: CASSFGAGEYEQYF; cdr3_nt: TGCGCCAGCAGCTTTGGGGCAGGGGAGTACGAGCAGTACTTC
clone_size: many; d_call: TRBD1; v_call: TRBV27; j_call: TRBJ2-2; cdr3_aa: CASSFSGGIGELFF; cdr3_nt: TGTGCCAGCAGTTTTTCAGGGGGCATCGGGGAGCTGTTTTTT